Listed below are T cell receptor beta chains from one sample, sequenced in a study of control samples from healthy donors and cancer patients. Only in-frame clones appear in the TCRdb table, and some are missing; sequencing was by immunoSEQ multiplex PCR. The sample holds roughly 100,000 clones, approximately 90% seen once. Sequencing input: blood. These receptors were obtained from a man in his thirties or forties in good health. Both conserved end residues are part of each CDR3. D genes are given only for firm matches. Not all rows give a size; the values are once, few, many and, for expanded clones, a class.

size,D,V,length,J,CDR3,DNA
.,TRBD2,TRBV11-3,17,TRBJ2-3,CASSLGLAGESTDTQYF,TGTGCCAGCAGCTTAGGGCTAGCGGGGGAAAGCACAGATACGCAGTATTTT
.,.,TRBV12-3/TRBV12-4,13,TRBJ1-1,CASSFQGATEAFF,TGTGCCAGCAGTTTTCAGGGAGCCACTGAAGCTTTCTTT
.,.,TRBV6-4,15,TRBJ1-3,CASSPRAWYGNTIYF,TGTGCCAGCTCTCCCAGGGCATGGTATGGAAACACCATATATTTT
.,.,TRBV20-1,12,TRBJ1-1,CSASQDFTEAFF,TGCAGTGCTAGTCAGGATTTCACTGAAGCTTTCTTT
.,TRBD1,TRBV5-1,16,TRBJ1-1,CASSPNPGTDNTEAFF,TGCGCCAGCAGCCCCAACCCCGGGACAGATAACACTGAAGCTTTCTTT
once,.,TRBV28,12,TRBJ1-2,CASSLGRYGYTF,TGTGCCAGCAGTTTGGGGAGGTATGGCTACACCTTC
.,TRBD2,TRBV7-2,14,TRBJ2-2,CASSSGRRTGELFF,TGTGCCAGCAGCAGCGGGAGAAGAACCGGGGAGCTGTTTTTT
.,.,TRBV6-2/TRBV6-3,15,TRBJ2-3,CASIPGTYLADTQYF,TGTGCCAGCATCCCCGGGACTTACTTGGCAGATACGCAGTATTTT
.,TRBD2,TRBV5-1,15,TRBJ2-1,CASRAGMGTSNEQFF,TGCGCCAGCAGAGCTGGAATGGGGACTAGCAATGAGCAGTTCTTC
.,TRBD2,TRBV14,19,TRBJ2-7,CASSPRGLAGVRASYEQYF,TGTGCCAGCAGCCCTCGGGGACTAGCGGGAGTTCGGGCCTCCTACGAGCAGTACTTC
once,.,TRBV5-1,14,TRBJ2-3,CASSLLSPADTQYF,TGCGCCAGCAGCTTACTTAGCCCAGCAGATACGCAGTATTTT
.,.,TRBV24-1,17,TRBJ2-3,CATSDLRPGQDTDTQYF,TGTGCCACCAGTGACCTCCGGCCGGGCCAGGACACAGATACGCAGTATTTT
.,TRBD2,TRBV6-1,14,TRBJ2-1,CASSESGGYNEQFF,TGTGCCAGCAGTGAATCGGGGGGCTACAATGAGCAGTTCTTC
once,.,TRBV28,16,TRBJ2-3,CASSPLGGGRTDTQYF,TGTGCCAGCAGTCCGTTAGGGGGCGGGAGGACAGATACGCAGTATTTT
few,.,TRBV4-1,18,TRBJ2-2,CASSQGGMVGANTGELFF,TGCGCCAGCAGCCAAGGCGGGATGGTTGGGGCGAACACCGGGGAGCTGTTTTTT
.,.,TRBV4-3,17,TRBJ2-1,CASSQDRASYSRNEQFF,TGCGCCAGCAGCCAAGATAGGGCTAGCTACTCCCGCAATGAGCAGTTCTTC
.,TRBD1,TRBV19,15,TRBJ1-2,CASSMDRGPNYGYTF,TGTGCCAGTAGTATGGACAGGGGCCCCAACTATGGCTACACCTTC
once,.,TRBV19,13,TRBJ2-2,CASSPSTQGSLFF,TGTGCCAGTAGTCCCTCGACCCAAGGATCGCTGTTTTTT
.,.,TRBV28,14,TRBJ2-1,CASSPIDRNNEQFF,TGTGCCAGCAGTCCCATTGACCGAAACAATGAGCAGTTCTTC
.,TRBD2,TRBV12-3/TRBV12-4,13,TRBJ2-1,CASSFERGLWQFF,TGTGCCAGCAGTTTTGAGCGGGGTCTCTGGCAGTTCTTC
.,TRBD1,TRBV6-5,15,TRBJ1-3,CASSLDRADGNTIYF,TGTGCCAGCAGCCTCGACAGGGCGGATGGAAACACCATATATTTT
.,.,TRBV5-6,16,TRBJ2-2,CASSLDGEPNTGELFF,TGTGCCAGCAGCTTGGACGGGGAACCGAACACCGGGGAGCTGTTTTTT
.,TRBD1,TRBV7-2,16,TRBJ1-5,CASSLGWRQGDQPQHF,TGTGCCAGCAGCTTAGGGTGGCGACAGGGAGATCAGCCCCAGCATTTT
.,.,TRBV11-2,13,TRBJ1-2,CASSQDGNYGYTF,TGTGCCAGCAGCCAGGACGGGAACTATGGCTACACCTTC
.,.,TRBV7-2,13,TRBJ1-2,CASSSDSAYGYTF,TGTGCCAGCAGTTCCGACAGCGCTTATGGCTACACCTTC
.,.,TRBV5-1,15,TRBJ2-2,CASSLTQSNTGELFF,TGCGCCAGCAGCTTAACACAGTCGAACACCGGGGAGCTGTTTTTT
once,TRBD1,TRBV10-2,16,TRBJ2-3,CASSAPGTGSTDTQYF,TGCGCCAGCAGTGCCCCCGGGACAGGAAGCACAGATACGCAGTATTTT
once,TRBD1,TRBV7-8,18,TRBJ2-6,CASSFRDRGHSGANVLTF,TGTGCCAGCAGCTTCCGGGACAGGGGGCATTCTGGGGCCAACGTCCTGACTTTC
.,.,TRBV5-4,12,TRBJ1-2,CASRRDNYGYTF,TGTGCCAGCAGGAGGGATAACTATGGCTACACCTTC
.,.,TRBV30,15,TRBJ1-3,CAWSADRITGNTIYF,TGTGCCTGGAGCGCTGACAGGATCACTGGAAACACCATATATTTT
.,.,TRBV7-3,13,TRBJ1-6,CASRLTVNSPLHF,TGTGCCAGCCGACTAACCGTGAACTCACCCCTCCACTTT
once,TRBD2,TRBV7-9,18,TRBJ2-5,CASSLGDSGRFFQETQYF,TGTGCCAGCAGCTTAGGGGATAGCGGGAGGTTCTTTCAAGAGACCCAGTACTTC
.,.,TRBV19,14,TRBJ2-2,CASRRGLSTGELFF,TGTGCCAGTCGCAGGGGATTAAGCACCGGGGAGCTGTTTTTT
.,TRBD1,TRBV20-1,14,TRBJ2-3,CSASSGTGLDTQYF,TGCAGTGCTAGTTCCGGGACAGGGTTGGATACGCAGTATTTT
.,.,TRBV7-8,14,TRBJ2-1,CASSHPGRPNEQFF,TGTGCCAGCAGCCACCCCGGGCGACCCAATGAGCAGTTCTTC
.,.,TRBV2,12,TRBJ1-2,CASLRLNDGYTF,TGTGCCAGTCTCCGGCTGAATGATGGCTACACCTTC
.,.,TRBV7-2,13,TRBJ2-5,CASSYYSQETQYF,TGTGCCAGCAGCTACTACTCACAAGAGACCCAGTACTTC
.,.,TRBV27,14,TRBJ2-7,CASSLFGPTYEQYF,TGTGCCAGCAGTTTATTTGGCCCTACCTACGAGCAGTACTTC
.,.,TRBV5-1,12,TRBJ1-1,CASSLVSTEAFF,TGCGCCAGCAGCTTGGTGTCCACTGAAGCTTTCTTT
.,.,TRBV27,17,TRBJ2-2,CASRSGAANTRAGELFF,TGTGCCAGCAGATCCGGAGCAGCAAATACGAGAGCCGGGGAGCTGTTTTTT
.,.,TRBV14,13,TRBJ1-1,CASSQTANTEAFF,TGTGCCAGCAGCCAGACAGCGAACACTGAAGCTTTCTTT
few,TRBD2,TRBV3-1/TRBV3-2,17,TRBJ2-7,CASSLQGGLAGIYEQYF,TGTGCCAGCAGCTTGCAGGGGGGACTAGCGGGAATCTACGAGCAGTACTTC
.,.,TRBV24-1,15,TRBJ2-3,CATSRGARQSDTQYF,TGTGCCACCAGTAGGGGCGCCCGTCAATCGGATACGCAGTATTTT